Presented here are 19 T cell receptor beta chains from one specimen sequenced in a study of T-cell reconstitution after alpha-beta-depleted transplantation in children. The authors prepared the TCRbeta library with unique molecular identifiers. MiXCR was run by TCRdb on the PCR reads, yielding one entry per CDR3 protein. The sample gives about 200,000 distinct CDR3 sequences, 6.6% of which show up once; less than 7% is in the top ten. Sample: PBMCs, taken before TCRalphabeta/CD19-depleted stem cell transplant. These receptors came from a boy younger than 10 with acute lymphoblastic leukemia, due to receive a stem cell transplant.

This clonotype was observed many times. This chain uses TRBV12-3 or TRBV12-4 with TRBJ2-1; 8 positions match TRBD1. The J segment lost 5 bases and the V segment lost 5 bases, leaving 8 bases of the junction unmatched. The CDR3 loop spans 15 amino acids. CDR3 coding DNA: TGTGCCAGCAGTCCTGGGACAGGCGAAAACAATGAGCAGTTCTTC. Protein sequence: CASSPGTGENNEQFF.

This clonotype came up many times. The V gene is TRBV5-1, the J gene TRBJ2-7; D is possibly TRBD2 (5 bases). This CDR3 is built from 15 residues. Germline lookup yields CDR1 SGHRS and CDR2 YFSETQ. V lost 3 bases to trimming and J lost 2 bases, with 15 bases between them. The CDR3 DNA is TGCGCCAGCAGCTCGGACGGGAAACCAACCTACGAGCAGTACTTC. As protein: CASSSDGKPTYEQYF.

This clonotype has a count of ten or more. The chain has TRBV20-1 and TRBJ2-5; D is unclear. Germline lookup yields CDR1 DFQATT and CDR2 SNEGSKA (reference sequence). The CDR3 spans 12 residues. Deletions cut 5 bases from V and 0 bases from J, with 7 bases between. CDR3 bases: TGCAGTGCTGGTATCTACCAAGAGACCCAGTACTTC. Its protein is CSAGIYQETQYF.

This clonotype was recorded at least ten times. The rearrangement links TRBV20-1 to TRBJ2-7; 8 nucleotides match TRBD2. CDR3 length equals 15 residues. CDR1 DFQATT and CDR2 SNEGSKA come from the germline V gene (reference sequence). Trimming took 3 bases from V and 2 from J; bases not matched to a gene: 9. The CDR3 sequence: CSASGREPHTYEQYF. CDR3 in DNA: TGCAGTGCTAGCGGGAGGGAGCCCCATACCTACGAGCAGTACTTC.

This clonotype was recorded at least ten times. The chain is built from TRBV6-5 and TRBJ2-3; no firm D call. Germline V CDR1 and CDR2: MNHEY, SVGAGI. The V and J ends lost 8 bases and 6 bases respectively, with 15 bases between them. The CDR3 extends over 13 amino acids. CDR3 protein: CASQLRNYDTQYF. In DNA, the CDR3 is TGTGCCAGCCAATTACGAAACTATGATACGCAGTATTTT.

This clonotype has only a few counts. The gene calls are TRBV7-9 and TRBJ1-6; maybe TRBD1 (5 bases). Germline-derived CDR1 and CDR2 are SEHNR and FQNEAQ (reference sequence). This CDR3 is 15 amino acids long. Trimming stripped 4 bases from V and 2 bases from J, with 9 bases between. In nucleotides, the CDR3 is TGTGCCAGCAGCTCGACAGCGACCTATAATTCACCCCTCCACTTT. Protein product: CASSSTATYNSPLHF.

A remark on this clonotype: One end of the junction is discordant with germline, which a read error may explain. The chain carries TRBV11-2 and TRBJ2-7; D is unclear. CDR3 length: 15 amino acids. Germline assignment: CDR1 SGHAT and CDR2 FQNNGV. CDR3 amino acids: CASILVAGSPYEQYF. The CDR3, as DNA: TGTGCCAGCATCTTAGTAGCAGGATCCCCTTACGAGCAGTACTTC.

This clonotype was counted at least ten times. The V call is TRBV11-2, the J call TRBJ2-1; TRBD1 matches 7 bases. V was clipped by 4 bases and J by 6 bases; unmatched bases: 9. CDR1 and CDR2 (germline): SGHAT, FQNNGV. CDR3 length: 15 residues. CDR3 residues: CASSSGQLLANEQFF. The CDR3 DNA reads TGTGCCAGCAGCTCGGGACAGTTACTTGCCAATGAGCAGTTCTTC.

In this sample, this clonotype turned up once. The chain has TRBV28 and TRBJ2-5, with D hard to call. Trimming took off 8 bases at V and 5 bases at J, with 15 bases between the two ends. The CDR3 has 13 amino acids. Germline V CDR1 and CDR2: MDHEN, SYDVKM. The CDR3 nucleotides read TGTGCCAGCGCCCCGCTTGACCTGGAGACCCAGTACTTC. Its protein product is CASAPLDLETQYF. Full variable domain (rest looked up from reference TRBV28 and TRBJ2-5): DVKVTQSSRYLVKRTGEKVFLECVQDMDHENMFWYRQDPGLGLRLIYFSYDVKMKEKGDIPEGYSVSREKKERFSLILESASTNQTSMYLCASAPLDLETQYFGPGTRLLVL.

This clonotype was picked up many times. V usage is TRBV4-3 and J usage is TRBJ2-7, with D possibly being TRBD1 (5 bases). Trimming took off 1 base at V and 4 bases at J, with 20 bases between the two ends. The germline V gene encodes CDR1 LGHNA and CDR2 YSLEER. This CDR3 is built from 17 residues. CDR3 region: CASSQGSVGQGVYEQYF. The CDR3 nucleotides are TGCGCCAGCAGCCAAGGTTCGGTCGGCCAGGGCGTGTACGAGCAGTACTTC.

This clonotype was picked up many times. CDR3 nucleotides: TGCAGTGCTAGAGATAGCGGGGGCCATGAGCAGTTCTTC. Amino acid sequence: CSARDSGGHEQFF. The genes are TRBV20-1 and TRBJ2-1; 9 nucleotides line up with TRBD2. Germline CDR1 and CDR2: DFQATT and SNEGSKA (reference sequence). The CDR3 loop spans 13 amino acids. Unmatched junction bases numbered 2, after V lost 0 bases and J lost 8 bases.

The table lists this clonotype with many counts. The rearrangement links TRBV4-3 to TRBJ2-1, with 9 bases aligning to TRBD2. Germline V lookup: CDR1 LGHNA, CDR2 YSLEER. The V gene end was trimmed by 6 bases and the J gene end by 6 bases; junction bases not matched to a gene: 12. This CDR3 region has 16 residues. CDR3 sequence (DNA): TGCGCCAGCAGTCTAAGCGGGACTAGCATGGGCAATGAGCAGTTCTTC. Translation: CASSLSGTSMGNEQFF.

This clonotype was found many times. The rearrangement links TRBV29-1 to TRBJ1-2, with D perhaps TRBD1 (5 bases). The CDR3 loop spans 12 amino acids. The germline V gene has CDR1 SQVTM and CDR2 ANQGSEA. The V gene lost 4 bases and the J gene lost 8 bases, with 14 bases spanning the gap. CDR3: CSVGGAIYGYTF. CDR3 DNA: TGCAGCGTTGGTGGGGCTATTTACGGCTACACCTTC.

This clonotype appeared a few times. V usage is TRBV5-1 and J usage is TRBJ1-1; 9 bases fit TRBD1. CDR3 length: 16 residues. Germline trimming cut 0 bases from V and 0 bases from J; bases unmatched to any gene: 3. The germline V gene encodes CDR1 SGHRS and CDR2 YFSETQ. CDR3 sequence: CASSLAGQGMNTEAFF. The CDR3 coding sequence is TGCGCCAGCAGCTTGGCGGGACAGGGCATGAACACTGAAGCTTTCTTT.

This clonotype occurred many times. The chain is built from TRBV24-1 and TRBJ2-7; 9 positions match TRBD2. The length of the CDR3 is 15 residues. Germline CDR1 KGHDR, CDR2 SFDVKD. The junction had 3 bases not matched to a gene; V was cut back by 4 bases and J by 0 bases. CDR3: CATSEGLASSYEQYF. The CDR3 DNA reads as TGTGCCACCAGTGAAGGACTAGCGAGCTCCTACGAGCAGTACTTC.

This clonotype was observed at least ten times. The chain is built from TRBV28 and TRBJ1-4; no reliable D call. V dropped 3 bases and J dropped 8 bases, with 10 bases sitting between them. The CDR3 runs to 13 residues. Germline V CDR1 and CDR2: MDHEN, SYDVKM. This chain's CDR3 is CASSFVWKEKLFF. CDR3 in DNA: TGTGCCAGCAGTTTTGTCTGGAAGGAAAAACTGTTTTTT.

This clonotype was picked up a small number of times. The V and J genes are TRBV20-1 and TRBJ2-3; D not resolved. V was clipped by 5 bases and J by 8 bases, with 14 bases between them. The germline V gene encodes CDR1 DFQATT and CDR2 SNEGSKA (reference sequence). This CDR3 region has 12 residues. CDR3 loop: CSAPSPPVTQYF. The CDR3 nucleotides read TGCAGTGCTCCTTCACCCCCAGTTACGCAGTATTTT.

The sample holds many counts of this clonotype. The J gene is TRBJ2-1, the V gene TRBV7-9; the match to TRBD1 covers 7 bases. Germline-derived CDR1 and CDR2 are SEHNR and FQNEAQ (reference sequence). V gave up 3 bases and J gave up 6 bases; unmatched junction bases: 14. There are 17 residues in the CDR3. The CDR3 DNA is TGTGCCAGCAGCTTGGTGAATTCTTGGGACAGCTCCAATGAGCAGTTCTTC. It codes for CASSLVNSWDSSNEQFF.

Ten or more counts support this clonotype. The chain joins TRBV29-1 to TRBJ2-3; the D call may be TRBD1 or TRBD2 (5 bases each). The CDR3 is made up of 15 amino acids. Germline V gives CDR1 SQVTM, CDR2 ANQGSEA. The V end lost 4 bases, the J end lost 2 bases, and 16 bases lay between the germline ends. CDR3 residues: CSVAAVGAITDTQYF. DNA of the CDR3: TGCAGCGTTGCGGCTGTCGGGGCTATCACAGATACGCAGTATTTT.